This T cell receptor (delta chain) originates from a study of gamma-delta T cells after stem cell transplantation. TCRdb called clones anew from the RT-PCR reads with CATT. The sample consists of about 2,500 delta-chain clones, 15% to 20% of them appearing once. As for this clone: A read error may explain this, as a much larger clone is one base away.

The CDR3 covers 18 residues. Germline values: CDR1 GEAIGNYY, CDR2 EKD. The chain joins TRDV2 to TRDJ3, with TRDD3 matching over 8 bases. TCRdb offers no J gene call, so here the DNA was matched to germline to obtain one. Sequencing input: gamma-delta T cells. This sequence originates from a human donor. It is not recorded whose cells these are; they may come from a transplant donor. The CDR3 protein is CARDSWGTFSWDTRQMFF. Here the CDR3 DNA reads TGTGCCCGTGACAGCTGGGGGACGTTCTCCTGGGACACCCGACAGATGTTTTTC.